This is a list of T cell receptor beta chains from one sample in a study of shared clonotypes between healthy human individuals. TCRdb's table, derived via immunoSEQ multiplex PCR, lists solely in-frame clones and lacks some. The sample has roughly 700,000 clones; roughly 88% are singletons. The sample was memory CD8+ T cells from PBMCs. These receptors were taken from a young man in good health. Some clones in this sample may be carry-over from other donors' samples. Each CDR3 is given with its conserved first and last residue. Fields, in order: V gene, J gene, D gene, clone size, CDR3 protein, CDR3 DNA. The D gene is left open where the match is weak. Size values are once, few and many counts, or a class for expanded clones, and some rows have none.

v_call: TRBV27; j_call: TRBJ1-1; d_call: .; clone_size: .; cdr3_aa: CASTPGGGAWTEAFF; cdr3_nt: TGTGCCAGCACCCCAGGAGGGGGGGCCTGGACTGAAGCTTTCTTT
v_call: TRBV6-5; j_call: TRBJ2-1; d_call: TRBD1; clone_size: .; cdr3_aa: CASRMGQFNEQFF; cdr3_nt: TGTGCCAGCAGGATGGGACAGTTCAATGAGCAGTTCTTC
v_call: TRBV7-9; j_call: TRBJ1-1; d_call: TRBD1; clone_size: .; cdr3_aa: CASNEWGQGATEAFF; cdr3_nt: TGTGCCAGCAACGAATGGGGACAGGGGGCCACTGAAGCTTTCTTT
v_call: TRBV28; j_call: TRBJ1-5; d_call: .; clone_size: .; cdr3_aa: CASSSGRPQHF; cdr3_nt: TGTGCCAGCAGCTCGGGGCGGCCCCAGCATTTT
v_call: TRBV4-3; j_call: TRBJ2-1; d_call: TRBD2; clone_size: once; cdr3_aa: CASSQERGARLAGVYNEQFF; cdr3_nt: TGCGCCAGCAGCCAAGAAAGAGGTGCTCGACTAGCGGGAGTCTACAATGAGCAGTTCTTC
v_call: TRBV4-1; j_call: TRBJ2-7; d_call: TRBD1; clone_size: once; cdr3_aa: CASSHTHEGTAKYF; cdr3_nt: TGCGCCAGCAGCCATACGCATGAAGGGACAGCGAAGTACTTC
v_call: TRBV27; j_call: TRBJ2-2; d_call: .; clone_size: .; cdr3_aa: CASSYLGTGELFF; cdr3_nt: TGTGCCAGCAGTTACCTCGGAACCGGGGAGCTGTTTTTT
v_call: TRBV27; j_call: TRBJ2-1; d_call: TRBD2; clone_size: .; cdr3_aa: CASSRPGLAGANEQFF; cdr3_nt: TGTGCCAGCAGCCGGCCGGGACTAGCGGGAGCGAATGAGCAGTTCTTC
v_call: TRBV5-4; j_call: TRBJ2-1; d_call: .; clone_size: once; cdr3_aa: CASSLGTWRPTDNNEQFF; cdr3_nt: TGTGCCAGCAGCCTTGGGACTTGGCGGCCCACAGACAACAATGAGCAGTTCTTC
v_call: TRBV4-1; j_call: TRBJ2-5; d_call: TRBD2; clone_size: .; cdr3_aa: CASSQDPGGRRETQYF; cdr3_nt: TGCGCCAGCAGCCAAGATCCGGGCGGGAGGAGGGAGACCCAGTACTTC
v_call: TRBV9; j_call: TRBJ2-2; d_call: .; clone_size: once; cdr3_aa: CASSEPRMTGLNTGELFF; cdr3_nt: TGTGCCAGCAGCGAACCCCGAATGACAGGTTTGAACACCGGGGAGCTGTTTTTT
v_call: TRBV7-8; j_call: TRBJ1-5; d_call: TRBD1; clone_size: .; cdr3_aa: CASSDKDRANQPQHF; cdr3_nt: TGTGCCAGCAGTGACAAAGACAGGGCCAATCAGCCCCAGCATTTT
v_call: TRBV14; j_call: TRBJ1-2; d_call: .; clone_size: .; cdr3_aa: CASSQEPGQLHGYTF; cdr3_nt: TGTGCCAGCAGCCAAGAGCCCGGGCAGCTTCATGGCTACACCTTC
v_call: TRBV18; j_call: TRBJ2-3; d_call: TRBD1; clone_size: .; cdr3_aa: CASSPPDRETDTQYF; cdr3_nt: TGTGCCAGCTCACCACCGGACAGGGAGACAGATACGCAGTATTTT